This T cell receptor (beta chain) emerged from a study of T cell repertoires in cytomegalovirus infection. Across the study: An indication of both CMV infection and matching HLA type came from public TCR beta signatures.

Findings and limits, study-wide: Adding up the frequency of public TCR beta families identified people who carried CMV plus the relevant HLA. It was HLA-C-restricted CMV-specific TCR beta clonotypes that dominated the response ex vivo.

As regards this clonotype: The antigen is undetermined.

TCRdb ran MiXCR on the reads and lists one entry per CDR3 protein. The sample lists more than 150,000 distinct CDR3 sequences, 28% occurring once. With 5 bases clipped from V and 5 bases from J, the junction kept 9 bases outside the gene matches. CDR1 is MNHEY and CDR2 is SVGEGT in the germline V gene. This CDR3 has 15 residues. V is TRBV6-2 or TRBV6-3 and J is TRBJ2-5; the match to TRBD1 covers 9 bases. Sequencing input: PBMCs. The source of this sequence is a human donor in good health (CMV status not recorded). Some clones in this sample may be carry-over from other donors' samples. CDR3: CASSPSTGGVETQYF. DNA of the CDR3: TGTGCCAGCAGTCCGTCGACAGGGGGGGTCGAGACCCAGTACTTC.